These 6 T cell receptor beta chains came from one sample sequenced in a study of T-cell reconstitution after alpha-beta-depleted transplantation in children. For TCRbeta, the library was prepared with unique molecular identifiers. TCRdb re-called the PCR reads with MiXCR, one entry per CDR3 protein. This sample has around 270,000 distinct CDR3 sequences; around a tenth occur once, and the top ten carry roughly 7%. Specimen: PBMCs, collected before TCRalphabeta/CD19-depleted stem cell transplant. The receptors were gathered from a boy in the first two years of life with acute myeloid leukemia, due to receive a stem cell transplant.

This clonotype was detected many times. CDR3 residues: CSASLGQGGTEAFF. CDR3 nucleotide sequence: TGCAGTGCTAGTTTGGGACAGGGAGGCACTGAAGCTTTCTTT. The chain combines TRBV20-1 with TRBJ1-1, with TRBD1 identical over 9 bases. The J segment lost 4 bases and the V segment lost 3 bases, leaving 6 bases of the junction unmatched. This CDR3 comprises 14 residues. The V gene's germline CDR1 is DFQATT and CDR2 SNEGSKA (reference sequence).

At least ten counts were recorded for this clonotype. This chain joins TRBV11-2 and TRBJ1-5; D uncertain. V lost 1 base to trimming and J lost 7 bases, with 8 bases between them. The CDR3 has 13 residues. Looked up from germline, CDR1 is SGHAT and CDR2 is FQNNGV. This CDR3 reads CASSLGVRQPQHF. The CDR3 DNA sequence: TGTGCCAGCAGCTTAGGAGTCCGGCAGCCCCAGCATTTT.

The chain carries TRBV5-5 and TRBJ1-2; tentative D call: TRBD1 (5 bases). This CDR3 has 15 residues. Trimming removed 0 bases from V and 8 bases from J, with 17 bases in between. Germline loops: CDR1 SGHKS, CDR2 YYEKEE (reference sequence). CDR3 in amino acids: CASSLGGGPLWGYTF. The CDR3, as DNA: TGTGCCAGCAGCTTGGGGGGCGGGCCTCTATGGGGCTACACCTTC.

This clonotype occurred many times. The CDR3 reads CASSTPLAGGYAGELFF. The CDR3 bases are TGCGCCAGCAGTACCCCCCTAGCGGGAGGGTACGCCGGGGAGCTGTTTTTT. The V call is TRBV5-1, the J call TRBJ2-2, with 12 nucleotides matching TRBD2. The CDR3 is 17 residues long. Germline V CDR1 and CDR2: SGHRS, YFSETQ. J gave up 6 bases and V 5 bases, and 11 bases lay outside the gene matches.

This clonotype showed up many times. The chain carries TRBV15 and TRBJ2-2; D unclear. CDR1 is LNHNV, CDR2 YYDKDF, per germline (reference sequence). There are 15 residues in the CDR3. V was clipped by 0 bases and J by 5 bases, with 10 bases between them. The CDR3 loop is CATSRDRSGTGELFF. As DNA, the CDR3 is TGTGCCACCAGCAGAGACAGGTCGGGTACCGGGGAGCTGTTTTTT. Looking up the rest from reference TRBV15 and TRBJ2-2 gives the full variable domain: DAMVIQNPRYQVTQFGKPVTLSCSQTLNHNVMYWYQQKSSQAPKLLFHYYDKDFNNEADTPDNFQSRRPNTSFCFLDIRSPGLGDTAMYLCATSRDRSGTGELFFGEGSRLTVL.

This clonotype occurred many times. The chain links TRBV11-2 to TRBJ2-1; TRBD2 agrees at 14 bases. Looked up from germline, CDR1 is SGHAT and CDR2 is FQNNGV. The length of the CDR3 is 14 residues. J was trimmed by 15 bases and V by 5 bases; bases with no gene match: 9. The CDR3 DNA sequence: TGTGCCAGCAGCCCCCGACTAGCGGGGGGGCCATTGTTCTTC. Its translation: CASSPRLAGGPLFF. The full variable domain, with the rest looked up from reference TRBV11-2 and TRBJ2-1, is EAGVAQSPRYKIIEKRQSVAFWCNPISGHATLYWYQQILGQGPKLLIQFQNNGVVDDSQLPKDRFSAERLKGVDSTLKIQPAKLEDSAVYLCASSPRLAGGPLFFGPGTRLTVL.